These 23 T cell receptor beta chains were sequenced from one sample in a study of cytomegalovirus exposure and HLA in healthy donors. Primers included in the PCR were 60 Vbeta and 13 Jbeta primers. Profiled with immunoSEQ multiplex PCR; TCRdb holds only in-frame clones, not every one. The data contain approximately 150,000 clones, over 75% of them singletons. What was sequenced was PBMCs. The receptors were gathered from a human donor in good health.

The chain joins TRBV25-1 to TRBJ1-2; 9 bases are a match to TRBD1. The junction had 6 bases not matched to a gene; V was cut back by 5 bases and J by 8 bases. Germline V gene data show CDR1 as MGHDK and CDR2 as SYGVNS. The CDR3 is made up of 13 amino acids. The chain's CDR3 is CASSPRDREGYTF. CDR3 nucleotide sequence: TGTGCCAGCAGTCCCCGGGACAGGGAGGGCTACACCTTC.

The J gene is TRBJ2-2, the V gene TRBV11-2; tentatively, D is TRBD2 (5 bases). V gave up 1 base and J gave up 3 bases, with 15 bases separating them. CDR3 size: 17 residues. Germline V lookup: CDR1 SGHAT, CDR2 FQNNGV. CDR3 in amino acids: CASSLGIAPGDTGELFF. CDR3 DNA: TGTGCCAGCAGCTTAGGTATAGCCCCCGGGGACACCGGGGAGCTGTTTTTT.

V gene TRBV6-1 combines with J gene TRBJ2-5, with 10 bases lining up with TRBD2. V was pared by 6 bases and J by 0 bases, with 4 bases of the junction left unmatched. In germline, CDR1 is MNHNS, CDR2 SASEGT. This CDR3 has 15 amino acids. CDR3 amino acids: CASRAAGGYQETQYF. CDR3 DNA: TGTGCCAGCAGGGCAGCGGGGGGGTACCAAGAGACCCAGTACTTC.

The chain has TRBV10-2 and TRBJ2-7; TRBD1 matches 9 bases. Germline CDR1 is WSHSY and CDR2 is SAAADI. The CDR3 has 16 residues. V lost 6 bases, J lost 4 bases, and 13 bases stayed unmatched. The chain's CDR3 is CASSAYLWDRVYEQYF. CDR3 bases: TGCGCCAGCAGCGCATACTTATGGGACAGGGTTTACGAGCAGTACTTC.

The rearrangement links TRBV27 to TRBJ2-1; 11 bases map to TRBD2. V shed 6 bases and J 5 bases; nucleotides not matched to a gene: 6. The germline CDR1 and CDR2 sequences are MNHEY and SMNVEV (reference sequence). The CDR3 sequence is 15 residues long. The CDR3 sequence is CASSDGTSGDNEQFF. The CDR3 DNA sequence: TGTGCCAGCAGCGACGGGACTAGCGGCGACAATGAGCAGTTCTTC.

The chain is built from TRBV11-2 and TRBJ2-1; D call uncertain. This CDR3 comprises 14 residues. Looked up from germline, CDR1 is SGHAT and CDR2 is FQNNGV. V gave up 4 bases and J gave up 0 bases, with 7 bases separating them. In nucleotides, the CDR3 is TGTGCCAGCAGCTCCTTTAGCTCCTACAATGAGCAGTTCTTC. Translated, it gives CASSSFSSYNEQFF.

This chain joins TRBV2 and TRBJ1-1; 11 nucleotides line up with TRBD1. The CDR3 sequence is 15 residues long. The V gene's germline CDR1 is SNHLY and CDR2 FYNNEI. After removal of 4 bases from V and 2 bases from J, the junction contained 3 bases not matched to a gene. CDR3: CASSGGQGVNTEAFF. Here the CDR3 DNA reads TGTGCCAGCAGTGGGGGACAGGGGGTAAACACTGAAGCTTTCTTT. Supplemented by reference TRBV2 and TRBJ1-1, the full variable domain reads EPEVTQTPSHQVTQMGQEVILRCVPISNHLYFYWYRQILGQKVEFLVSFYNNEISEKSEIFDDQFSVERPDGSNFTLKIRSTKLEDSAMYFCASSGGQGVNTEAFFGQGTRLTVV.

J is TRBJ1-2 and V is TRBV18, with 7 nucleotides matching TRBD1. The germline V gene encodes CDR1 KGHSH and CDR2 LQKENI. The CDR3 runs 15 residues. Unmatched junction bases numbered 8, after V lost 3 bases and J lost 4 bases. This chain's CDR3 is CASSPGRGDSYGYTF. The CDR3 region has the DNA TGTGCCAGCTCACCGGGCAGGGGGGATTCCTATGGCTACACCTTC.

This chain connects TRBV7-6 to TRBJ2-7; TRBD1 agrees at 8 bases. V lost 1 base to trimming and J lost 3 bases; unmatched junction nucleotides: 5. The length of the CDR3 is 15 residues. Germline V gives CDR1 SGHVS, CDR2 FNYEAQ. The CDR3 loop is CASSLGTGGVYEQYF. CDR3 bases: TGTGCCAGCAGCTTAGGTACAGGGGGTGTCTACGAGCAGTACTTC.

The chain is built from TRBV12-5 and TRBJ2-5; 7 bases map to TRBD1. J lost 5 bases, V lost 3 bases, and 9 bases had no gene match. The CDR3 contains 15 residues. Germline V lookup: CDR1 LGHNT, CDR2 FRNRAP. The CDR3 DNA is TGTGCTAGTGGTTTTCGACAGGGAAGTAGGGAGACCCAGTACTTC. Translated: CASGFRQGSRETQYF.

The chain is built from TRBV7-6 and TRBJ2-7, with 12 bases fitting TRBD1. Germline-derived CDR1 and CDR2 are SGHVS and FNYEAQ. After removal of 4 bases from V and 6 bases from J, the junction contained 4 bases not matched to a gene. This CDR3 contains 14 residues. CDR3 in amino acids: CASSSGQGASEQYF. In DNA, the CDR3 is TGTGCCAGCAGCTCGGGACAGGGGGCGAGCGAGCAGTACTTC.

The V gene is TRBV6-5, the J gene TRBJ1-1; TRBD1 is a possible D gene (6 bases). V gave up 10 bases and J gave up 6 bases, with 18 bases separating them. The CDR3 spans 13 residues. Germline V lookup: CDR1 MNHEY, CDR2 SVGAGI. CDR3 in amino acids: CATKEQGFAEAFF. The CDR3 DNA reads as TGTGCCACCAAAGAACAGGGATTCGCTGAAGCTTTCTTT.

For this clone: The junction departs from the called germline gene at one end, perhaps through a read error. This chain links TRBV2 with TRBJ1-2; 7 nucleotides align to TRBD1. CDR3 size: 13 residues. Germline V lookup: CDR1 SNHLY, CDR2 FYNNEI. The chain's CDR3 is CASGDGQEYGYTF. The DNA of the CDR3 is TGTGCCAGCGGTGATGGACAGGAGTATGGCTACACCTTC.

This clone has only a few counts. The genes are TRBV6-1 and TRBJ2-5; the match to TRBD1 covers 8 bases. The CDR3 has 14 residues. The germline V gene has CDR1 MNHNS and CDR2 SASEGT. Trimming cost V 6 bases and J 1 base; bases outside gene matches: 4. DNA for the CDR3: TGTGCCAGCAGCCGGACAGGGCGCCAAGAGACCCAGTACTTC. This codes for CASSRTGRQETQYF.

This sequence joins TRBV4-1 and TRBJ1-2, with D perhaps matching TRBD1 (6 bases). The germline CDR1 and CDR2 sequences are MGHRA and YSYEKL. This CDR3 contains 13 residues. Trimming took 0 bases from V and 6 from J, leaving 8 bases between them. The CDR3 reads CASSQEGGDGYTF. Here the CDR3 DNA reads TGCGCCAGCAGCCAAGAAGGGGGGGATGGCTACACCTTC.

The chain is built from TRBV5-1 and TRBJ2-3; 7 nucleotides match TRBD2. The ends lost 4 bases at V and 6 bases at J; junction bases unmatched: 8. Germline lookup yields CDR1 SGHRS and CDR2 YFSETQ. The CDR3 is made up of 14 amino acids. CDR3 coding DNA: TGCGCCAGCAGCCCCACGGGGGGAGCCGATACGCAGTATTTT. Protein: CASSPTGGADTQYF.

This chain joins TRBV19 and TRBJ2-3; 9 positions agree with TRBD2. The CDR3 is 18 amino acids. The germline gives CDR1 LNHDA, CDR2 SQIVND (reference sequence). Trimming cost V 0 bases and J 7 bases; bases outside gene matches: 14. CDR3 amino acids: CASSIDLGASGAEYTQYF. The CDR3 nucleotides read TGTGCCAGTAGTATAGACCTGGGGGCTAGCGGGGCAGAATATACGCAGTATTTT.

This sequence joins TRBV7-2 and TRBJ2-3, with TRBD2 matching 9 bases. J was trimmed by 0 bases and V by 5 bases; bases with no gene match: 6. The CDR3 covers 16 residues. Germline lookup yields CDR1 SGHTA and CDR2 FQGNSA. In nucleotides, the CDR3 is TGTGCCAGCAGCAGAGTAGCGGGGGCGAGCACAGATACGCAGTATTTT. Translated: CASSRVAGASTDTQYF.

This clone was detected a few times. The CDR3 reads CASSKSGDEKLFF. In DNA, the CDR3 is TGTGCCAGCAGTAAGTCCGGTGATGAAAAACTGTTTTTT. The chain uses TRBV2 and TRBJ1-4; D gene uncertain. V lost 5 bases and J lost 6, with 10 bases in between. The CDR3 is 13 amino acids. Germline V CDR1 and CDR2: SNHLY, FYNNEI. The full variable domain, rest sourced from reference TRBV2 and TRBJ1-4, is EPEVTQTPSHQVTQMGQEVILRCVPISNHLYFYWYRQILGQKVEFLVSFYNNEISEKSEIFDDQFSVERPDGSNFTLKIRSTKLEDSAMYFCASSKSGDEKLFFGSGTQLSVL.

A word on this clone: Germline and junction disagree at one end, which may indicate a read error. This chain connects TRBV4-2 to TRBJ2-7; D gene unclear. In germline, CDR1 is LGHNA, CDR2 YNFKEQ. The CDR3 sequence is 17 residues long. CDR3 protein: CASSQSIARATSNEQYF. The CDR3 DNA follows: TGTGCCAGCAGCCAAAGTATCGCACGAGCGACCTCCAACGAGCAGTACTTC.

The chain couples TRBV27 to TRBJ2-2, with TRBD2 matching 12 bases. Germline-derived CDR1 and CDR2 are MNHEY and SMNVEV (reference sequence). The CDR3 sequence is 17 residues long. The ends lost 4 bases at V and 4 bases at J; junction bases unmatched: 7. CDR3: CASSSPTSGGRTGELFF. The CDR3 bases are TGTGCCAGCAGTTCACCAACTAGCGGGGGGCGCACCGGGGAGCTGTTTTTT.

This sequence joins TRBV9 and TRBJ2-1; 11 bases align to TRBD2. Germline loops: CDR1 SGDLS, CDR2 YYNGEE. Germline trimming cut 3 bases from V and 5 bases from J; bases unmatched to any gene: 4. This CDR3 region has 15 residues. CDR3 nucleotide sequence: TGTGCCAGCAGCGCCCCGACTAGCGGGGACAATGAGCAGTTCTTC. Protein sequence: CASSAPTSGDNEQFF.

This clone was observed a single time. The CDR3: CASSQEGGQGARNTQYF. CDR3 DNA: TGTGCCAGCAGCCAAGAGGGGGGACAGGGGGCTCGGAATACGCAGTATTTT. The chain carries TRBV4-2 and TRBJ2-3; 12 bases line up with TRBD1. V lost 0 bases, J lost 7 bases, and 8 bases stayed unmatched. CDR3 length: 17 amino acids. Germline values: CDR1 LGHNA, CDR2 YNFKEQ.